Presented here are 8 T cell receptor beta chains from one specimen sequenced in a study of vaccination and CD4 T cells after COVID-19. Treatment specified: 10-day PBMC culture with coronavirus spike peptide pools or control peptides (ViraFEST assay). An Oncomine TCR Beta short-read assay was used to sequence the DNA from cultured CD4+ T cells. From the PCR reads, TCRdb called clonotypes with MiXCR, one entry per CDR3 protein. The repertoire holds tens of thousands of distinct CDR3 sequences, with roughly three fifths as singletons. Their specific antigens are unknown. The input for sequencing was CD4+ T cells from blood, cultured in vitro, taken after SARS-CoV-2 vaccination. The receptors were sampled from a human donor who received a COVID-19 vaccine.

This chain uses TRBV20-1 with TRBJ2-7; 14 nucleotides match TRBD2. V trimming: 0 bases; J trimming: 5 bases; junction bases outside the gene matches: 9. Germline V gene sequence: CDR1 DFQATT, CDR2 SNEGSKA (reference sequence). The CDR3 extends over 17 amino acids. CDR3 DNA: TGCAGTGCTAGAGATGTGACTAGCGGGGGGGCGCACCACGAGCAGTACTTC. Its translation: CSARDVTSGGAHHEQYF.

The V call is TRBV2, the J call TRBJ2-2; 7 positions agree with TRBD1. CDR3 length equals 15 residues. V lost 6 bases and J lost 1; bases outside the gene matches: 5. The germline V gene has CDR1 SNHLY and CDR2 FYNNEI. The DNA of the CDR3 is TGTGCCAGCAGGTTCGGGACAGAGAACACCGGGGAGCTGTTTTTT. This sequence encodes CASRFGTENTGELFF.

CDR3 protein: CASSLARGRDTQYF. The CDR3 coding sequence is TGTGCCAGCAGCTTAGCGCGAGGGAGGGATACGCAGTATTTT. This rearrangement joins TRBV7-2 to TRBJ2-3; perhaps TRBD2 as D (6 bases). CDR3 length equals 14 residues. Germline V gene data show CDR1 as SGHTA and CDR2 as FQGNSA. V was shortened by 0 bases and J by 6 bases, with 10 bases between the two germline ends.

The J gene is TRBJ1-5, the V gene TRBV6-2 or TRBV6-3; D is ambiguous. Trimming stripped 5 bases from V and 0 bases from J, with 5 bases between. CDR3 size: 13 residues. CDR1 and CDR2 (germline): MNHEY, SVGEGT. The CDR3 here is CASSNDSNQPQHF. CDR3 nucleotide sequence: TGTGCCAGCAGTAACGATAGCAATCAGCCCCAGCATTTT.

V and J are TRBV7-8 and TRBJ1-2; no definite D call. Trimming pared 5 bases from V and 8 bases from J, leaving 9 bases between. Germline CDR1 is SGHVS and CDR2 is FQNEAQ. The CDR3 contains 11 residues. The CDR3 loop reads CASSPTVGYTF. For the CDR3, the DNA is TGTGCCAGCAGCCCTACTGTCGGCTACACCTTC. Looking up the rest from reference TRBV7-8 and TRBJ1-2 gives the full variable domain: GAGVSQSPRYKVAKRGQDVALRCDPISGHVSLFWYQQALGQGPEFLTYFQNEAQLDKSGLPSDRFFAERPEGSVSTLKIQRTQQEDSAVYLCASSPTVGYTFGSGTRLTVV.

The V gene is TRBV30, the J gene TRBJ1-1; D is possibly TRBD1 (6 bases). Between the trimmed V and J ends, which lost 0 bases and 7 bases, there was a span of 15 bases. From germline, CDR1 is GTSNPN and CDR2 SVGIG (reference sequence). The CDR3 consists of 14 residues. The DNA for the CDR3 is TGTGCCTGGAGTGTGGGGGACATGGGGGGTGAAGCTTTCTTT. Its translation is CAWSVGDMGGEAFF.

The gene calls are TRBV3-1 and TRBJ2-3; D unresolved. CDR1 is LGHDT and CDR2 is YNNKEL in the germline V gene (reference sequence). The ends were cut back, 1 base at V and 4 bases at J, with 9 bases in the middle. The CDR3 is 14 amino acids. CDR3 in amino acids: CASSQGRAADTQYF. The CDR3 DNA reads as TGTGCCAGCAGCCAAGGTCGGGCGGCAGATACGCAGTATTTT.

The gene calls are TRBV20-1 and TRBJ1-6; no definite D call. Trimming took off 1 base at V and 6 bases at J, with 10 bases between the two ends. Germline V gene sequence: CDR1 DFQATT, CDR2 SNEGSKA (reference sequence). This CDR3 has 14 amino acids. As DNA, the CDR3 is TGCAGTGCTAGAGGCCTAGAACTTAATTCACCCCTCCACTTT. Translated: CSARGLELNSPLHF.